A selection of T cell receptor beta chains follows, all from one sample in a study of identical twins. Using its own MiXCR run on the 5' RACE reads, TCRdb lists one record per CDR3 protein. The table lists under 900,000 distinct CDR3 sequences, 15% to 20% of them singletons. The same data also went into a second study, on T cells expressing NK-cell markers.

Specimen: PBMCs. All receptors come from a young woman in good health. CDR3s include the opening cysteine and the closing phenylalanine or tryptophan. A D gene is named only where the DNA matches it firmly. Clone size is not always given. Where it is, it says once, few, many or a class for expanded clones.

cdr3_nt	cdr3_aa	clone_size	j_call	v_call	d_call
TGCAGTGCTAACGATAGGCCAATGGCCAAAAACATTCAGTACTTC	CSANDRPMAKNIQYF	-	TRBJ2-4	TRBV20-1	-
TGTGCCACCAGCAGAGAACCGGCTAGCGGGGCGACCCAGTACTTC	CATSREPASGATQYF	few	TRBJ2-5	TRBV15	TRBD2
TGCAGCGTTGAAACCGGGACAGGGGGAGCTAACTATGGCTACACCTTC	CSVETGTGGANYGYTF	few	TRBJ1-2	TRBV29-1	TRBD1
TGTGCCAGCAGCTCAAGGACCTCTGGGGCCAACGTCCTGACTTTC	CASSSRTSGANVLTF	-	TRBJ2-6	TRBV7-9	-
TGTGCCAGCAGAGTTGGGTCAGGGGGTGGCTACACCTTC	CASRVGSGGGYTF	-	TRBJ1-2	TRBV5-6	TRBD1
TGTGCCAGCAGTTTAGGGGGGCATGATGAAAAACTGTTTTTT	CASSLGGHDEKLFF	few	TRBJ1-4	TRBV12-3/TRBV12-4	-
TGTGCCAGCAGCGCAAGGGCGAGCGGGAGCCTCAATGAGCAGTTCTTC	CASSARASGSLNEQFF	-	TRBJ2-1	TRBV7-9	TRBD2
TGTGCCATCAGTGACCCTTTGACAGGGCGAGAGACCCAGTACTTC	CAISDPLTGRETQYF	many	TRBJ2-5	TRBV10-3	TRBD1
TGTGCCAGCTCACCCATGCTTTCGCTGCGTCCCGAGTACTTC	CASSPMLSLRPEYF	-	TRBJ2-7	TRBV18	-
TGCAGTGCTAGAATACCGGGACTAGCGGGAAATGAGCAGTTCTTC	CSARIPGLAGNEQFF	few	TRBJ2-1	TRBV20-1	TRBD2
TGTGCCAGCAGCGATGGTGCGGGAGGATCCTACGAGCAGTACTTC	CASSDGAGGSYEQYF	-	TRBJ2-7	TRBV27	TRBD2
TGTGCCGGCCAGAAAATCTCTGGAAACACCATATATTTT	CAGQKISGNTIYF	few	TRBJ1-3	TRBV12-3/TRBV12-4	-
TGTGCCAGCAGCTCCCAACAGGGGTACGGGACAGATACGCAGTATTTT	CASSSQQGYGTDTQYF	few	TRBJ2-3	TRBV7-9	TRBD1
TGTGCCAGCAGCTTAAACCAGGGCCCCTACGAGCAGTACTTC	CASSLNQGPYEQYF	few	TRBJ2-7	TRBV7-9	-
TGTGCCAGTTCCCCCAAGTGGGGAAACTATGGCTACACCTTC	CASSPKWGNYGYTF	-	TRBJ1-2	TRBV19	-
TGCGCCAGCAGCAGTCCACTAGCGGGGCAACAAGAGACCCAGTACTTC	CASSSPLAGQQETQYF	few	TRBJ2-5	TRBV5-1	TRBD2
TGTGCCAGCAGGGAGACTAGCGGGGGCCCCACAGATACGCAGTATTTT	CASRETSGGPTDTQYF	few	TRBJ2-3	TRBV6-4	TRBD2
TGCAGTGCGTCTCCGGGACAGGGGGATGTTTGGGGCACAGATACGCAGTATTTT	CSASPGQGDVWGTDTQYF	few	TRBJ2-3	TRBV20-1	TRBD1